The following is a TCR beta chain sequence with its context. Its antigen is currently not known. Per-nucleotide qualities are absent, and no much larger clonotype sits a single base away. This entry belongs to a study of T cell responses to AZD1222 COVID-19 vaccine (dated by TCRdb to the early 2020s). Study-level background: AZD1222 recipients with second doses at about 4 weeks or about 12 weeks were pooled, because spike-specific TCR depth and breadth did not differ between schedules. TCR sequencing was performed for fewer than 250 trial participants, of whom 200 to 210 were given two doses of AZD1222 and some 25 were given two doses of MenACWY control vaccine. Trial participants were enrolled by age into subgroups of 18-55, 56-69 and 70-plus years, and about 150, 27 and 61 TCR-sequenced participants, respectively, were included in these subgroups. Beyond this particular receptor, the publication reports: The 56-69-year group was small, and its depth increase did not reach significance, likely because of low power. Reportedly, almost half of the unique spike-specific TCRs recognized epitopes lying outside the regions that are mutated in the B.1.351 and B.1.1.7 variants. No day 14 peak-response samples were available, so repertoires were characterized only after the peak T cell response. A significant rise in spike-specific TCR breadth and depth was observed after two AZD1222 doses relative to day 0 and relative to MenACWY recipients. Vaccine-associated CD4 TCRs spanned the whole spike protein, with dominant responses in regions 160-218 and 743-854. Participants were mostly white British and included more females than males, and it was suggested by the authors that clonal diversity may have been underestimated. Only a handful of AZD1222 recipients were SARS-CoV-2 seropositive at baseline, limiting conclusions about previously exposed vaccinees.

The CDR3 regions of human TCRbeta chains were subjected to immunosequencing. In the authors' own workflow: Repertoire TCRs were checked for matches against a reference library of SARS-CoV-2-specific TCRs that had been generated using the MIRA antigen-specificity platform. Breadth was defined as the fraction of unique TCRs that were SARS-CoV-2-associated, and depth was defined as the fraction of total T cells that were SARS-CoV-2-associated. Using the MIRA data, each spike-specific TCR was mapped to the spike region that the TCR reacts to and placed in a CD4 or CD8 class. Log10-transformed breadth and depth values were compared by one-way ANOVA with Sidak's multiple comparisons tests. In TCRdb, the immuneACCESS table is reduced to in-frame sequences with V and J assigned. These tables do not hold every clone; where another copy was compared, an unresolved V gene accounts for under half, and the others remain unexplained. That table furnishes V, J and clone size, whereas the DNA furnished D and trimming. A total of 90,000 to 110,000 clones appear in this sample, over 75% of them only once. The ten largest make up around 2.5% of the sample.

This sample's time point label indicates: baseline before first vaccination. Vaccinee samples came from UK trials COV001 and COV002, including a single-blind randomized controlled phase 2/3 trial of AZD1222 (ChAdOx1 nCoV-19) in healthy adults. For TCRbeta chain sequencing, PBMC samples were collected from trial participants at day 0 and at day 28 after the second dose. The input for sequencing was peripheral blood, taken on day 0 of AZD1222 vaccination. This clonotype was sampled from an adult in good health.

The CDR3 region has the sequence CASSLSWRDYGYTF. In nucleotide form, the sequence is TGTGCCAGCAGTTTATCATGGAGGGACTATGGCTACACCTTC. The receptor chain draws on TRBV27 and TRBJ1-2; the D gene is unclear. CDR1 and CDR2 (MNHEY, SMNVEV) derive from the germline V gene (reference sequence). The CDR3, from cysteine to phenylalanine, totals 14 residues. The entry retains the CDR3 DNA only, 42 bases that are in frame from base 1. V sheds 0 bases and J sheds 3 bases, leaving 8 bases between their ends.